This T cell receptor beta chain is drawn from a study of blood T cell repertoires in COVID-19. Clones were read by immunoSEQ multiplex PCR, and TCRdb kept only the in-frame ones, dropping some. The repertoire holds approximately 150,000 clones, with roughly 88% as singletons. This CDR3 has 14 residues. Germline lookup yields CDR1 SSHAT and CDR2 FNYEAQ (reference sequence). Between the trimmed V and J ends, which lost 6 bases and 4 bases, there was a span of 13 bases. The receptor comes from a man between 18 and 35 years old with COVID-19, enrolled during active disease. The rearrangement uses TRBV7-7 and TRBJ1-3; possibly TRBD1 for D (5 bases). The sequencing sample was made of peripheral blood. As DNA, the CDR3 is TGTGCCAGCAGTCCGGGGGGATACGGAAACACCATATATTTT. Translated: CASSPGGYGNTIYF.